This entry features one T cell receptor beta chain sequence. V gave up 2 bases and J gave up 7 bases; unmatched junction bases: 1. This CDR3 is 11 amino acids long. Germline assignment: CDR1 GTSNPN and CDR2 SVGIG (reference sequence). Libraries were prepared by immunoSEQ multiplex PCR; TCRdb keeps only in-frame clonotypes and omits some of them. The sample consists of 85,000 to 130,000 clones, 85% to 95% of them appearing once. The sample comes from a study of T cell changes during pregnancy in multiple sclerosis. The rearrangement uses TRBV30 and TRBJ1-2; 7 bases agree with TRBD1. The sequencing used peripheral blood, collected after pregnancy. This sequence originates from a female donor with multiple sclerosis, enrolled in a pregnancy study. CDR3: CAWSQGGGYTF. As DNA, the CDR3 is TGTGCCTGGAGTCAGGGGGGTGGCTACACCTTC.